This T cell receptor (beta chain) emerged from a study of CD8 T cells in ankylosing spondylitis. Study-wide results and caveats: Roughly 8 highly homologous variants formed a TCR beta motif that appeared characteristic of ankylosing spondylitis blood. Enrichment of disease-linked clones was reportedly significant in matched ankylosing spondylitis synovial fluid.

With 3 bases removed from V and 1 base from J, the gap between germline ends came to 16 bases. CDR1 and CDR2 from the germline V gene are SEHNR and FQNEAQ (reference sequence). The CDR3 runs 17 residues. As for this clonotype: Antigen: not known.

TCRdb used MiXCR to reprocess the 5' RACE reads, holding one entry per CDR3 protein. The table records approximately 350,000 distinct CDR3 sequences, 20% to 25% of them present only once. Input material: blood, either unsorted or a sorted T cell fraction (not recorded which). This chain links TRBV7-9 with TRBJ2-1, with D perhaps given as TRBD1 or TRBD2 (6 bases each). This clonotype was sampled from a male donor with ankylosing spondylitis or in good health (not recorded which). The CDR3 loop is CASSFISGGMSYNEQFF. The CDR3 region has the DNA TGTGCCAGCAGCTTCATATCCGGGGGCATGTCCTACAATGAGCAGTTCTTC.